Below, 24 T cell receptor beta chains from the same sample are listed, as sequenced in a study of cytotoxic CD8 clonotypes in ibrutinib-treated CLL listed by TCRdb under 2021. The method was the immunoSEQ multiplex PCR assay. The table was pulled from immuneACCESS by TCRdb, which kept in-frame rearrangements only. Such tables lose some clones; where checked, under half of the loss comes from unresolved V genes, and the rest has no known cause. In all, the sample holds more than 200,000 clones, and about three quarters of those were seen once. The biggest ten clones account for 15% of the sample. This sample's time point label indicates: roughly 2 years on ibrutinib. This specimen consisted of PBMCs, obtained after 24 months of ibrutinib treatment. These receptors were collected from a human donor with chronic lymphocytic leukemia.

The genes are TRBV19 and TRBJ1-1, with TRBD1 as a possible D gene (6 bases). Germline lookup yields CDR1 LNHDA and CDR2 SQIVND (reference sequence). V lost 0 bases and J 7 bases, leaving 15 bases between the germline ends. This CDR3 spans 15 amino acids. This CDR3 is CASSIDLWGPGEAFF. CDR3 nucleotide sequence: TGTGCCAGTAGTATAGATCTATGGGGGCCCGGTGAAGCTTTCTTT.

The chain is built from TRBV27 and TRBJ2-7; 9 bases map to TRBD1. This CDR3 spans 15 amino acids. The germline gives CDR1 MNHEY, CDR2 SMNVEV (reference sequence). The trim removed 5 bases at V and 4 bases at J, leaving 9 bases unmatched. Here the CDR3 DNA reads TGTGCCAGCAGTACGTGGGACAGGGTAGCATACGAGCAGTACTTC. It translates to CASSTWDRVAYEQYF.

This clone was seen a single time. CDR3: CASTTGLATETQYF. The CDR3 DNA sequence: TGTGCCAGCACGACCGGACTAGCAACAGAGACCCAGTACTTC. The chain employs TRBV18 and TRBJ2-5; 8 positions agree with TRBD2. The CDR3 consists of 14 residues. The J segment lost 4 bases and the V segment lost 8 bases, leaving 9 bases of the junction unmatched. Per the germline V gene, CDR1 is KGHSH and CDR2 is LQKENI.

This clone was seen only a few times. The rearrangement uses TRBV29-1 and TRBJ1-5; 11 bases line up with TRBD1. Per the germline V gene, CDR1 is SQVTM and CDR2 is ANQGSEA. The CDR3 is 13 amino acids. After removal of 7 bases from V and 4 bases from J, the junction contained 3 bases not matched to a gene. The CDR3 protein is CSAGTGGNQPQHF. DNA of the CDR3: TGCAGCGCTGGGACAGGGGGAAATCAGCCCCAGCATTTT.

The CDR3 sequence: CASSLVGGGYSYEQYF. DNA for the CDR3: TGTGCCAGCAGCTTAGTGGGAGGCGGGTACTCCTACGAGCAGTACTTC. V gene TRBV7-8 combines with J gene TRBJ2-7; TRBD2 might be the D (6 bases). V gave up 1 base and J gave up 0 bases, with 13 bases separating them. The CDR3 runs to 16 residues. Germline assignment: CDR1 SGHVS and CDR2 FQNEAQ.

The J gene is TRBJ2-5, the V gene TRBV7-9, with 11 bases matching TRBD1. Germline assignment: CDR1 SEHNR and CDR2 FQNEAQ (reference sequence). Trimming at V came to 5 bases and at J to 7 bases, leaving 9 bases not matched to a gene. The CDR3 length is 15 residues. The CDR3 region has the DNA TGTGCCAGCAGCCCGGACAGGGGGCGCAGCGGGACCCAGTACTTC. It translates to CASSPDRGRSGTQYF.

This chain joins TRBV29-1 and TRBJ2-7; the match to TRBD1 covers 11 bases. The germline gives CDR1 SQVTM, CDR2 ANQGSEA. The CDR3 contains 14 residues. The trim removed 1 base at V and 7 bases at J, leaving 6 bases unmatched. This chain's CDR3 is CSVEVGQGAWEQYF. DNA of the CDR3: TGCAGCGTTGAAGTCGGACAGGGGGCGTGGGAGCAGTACTTC.

The rearrangement uses TRBV11-2 and TRBJ2-7; 12 bases map to TRBD2. The V segment lost 5 bases and the J segment 0 bases; nucleotides outside the gene matches: 8. Germline V lookup: CDR1 SGHAT, CDR2 FQNNGV. CDR3 size: 17 residues. This CDR3 reads CASSRGLAGSPSYEQYF. DNA for the CDR3: TGTGCCAGCAGCCGAGGACTAGCGGGATCCCCCTCCTACGAGCAGTACTTC.

This chain uses TRBV5-6 with TRBJ1-1, with 7 positions matching TRBD1. This CDR3 has 14 residues. The trim removed 4 bases at V and 1 base at J, leaving 4 bases unmatched. Germline CDR1 and CDR2: SGHDT and YYEEEE. The CDR3 region has the DNA TGTGCCAGCAGCCGGGACAGATGGAACACTGAAGCTTTCTTT. Translated: CASSRDRWNTEAFF.

The chain links TRBV6-6 to TRBJ2-7; no definite D call. The CDR3 length is 11 residues. Trimming cost V 5 bases and J 5 bases, with 7 bases left between them. CDR1 MNHNY and CDR2 SVGAGI come from the germline V gene (reference sequence). The CDR3 is CASSHVDEQYF. CDR3 nucleotides: TGTGCCAGCAGTCACGTGGACGAGCAGTACTTC.

The table lists this clone with a few counts. The rearrangement joins TRBV27 to TRBJ1-2; D not resolved. Trimming cost V 6 bases and J 4 bases, with 15 bases left between them. From germline, CDR1 is MNHEY and CDR2 SMNVEV (reference sequence). CDR3 length equals 14 residues. The CDR3 region is CASRRKGLGYGYTF. The CDR3 DNA reads TGTGCCAGCAGGAGGAAGGGATTGGGCTATGGCTACACCTTC.

This clone showed up just once. The V gene is TRBV29-1, the J gene TRBJ1-3; TRBD1 matches 7 bases. V was clipped by 7 bases and J by 3 bases; unmatched bases: 6. The length of the CDR3 is 13 residues. The germline V gene encodes CDR1 SQVTM and CDR2 ANQGSEA. CDR3 in amino acids: CSGRQGSGNTIYF. The CDR3 nucleotides read TGCAGCGGGAGACAGGGAAGTGGAAACACCATATATTTT.

This clone was seen more than once but under ten times. The gene calls are TRBV9 and TRBJ1-1; TRBD1 matches 8 bases. With 3 bases clipped from V and 12 bases from J, the junction kept 4 bases outside the gene matches. Germline V CDR1 and CDR2: SGDLS, YYNGEE. The CDR3 extends over 11 amino acids. The CDR3 DNA reads TGTGCCAGCAGCGGACAGGGGAGAACTTTCTTT. Protein product: CASSGQGRTFF.

V is TRBV28 and J is TRBJ2-7, with a weak D call TRBD1 (5 bases). Germline assignment: CDR1 MDHEN and CDR2 SYDVKM. Trimming pared 8 bases from V and 0 bases from J, leaving 29 bases between. The CDR3 has 19 amino acids. CDR3 amino acids: CASPCPERGYFFISYEQYF. CDR3 coding DNA: TGTGCCAGCCCTTGCCCGGAAAGGGGCTACTTCTTCATCTCCTACGAGCAGTACTTC.

This clone has more than one count but fewer than ten. The V gene is TRBV29-1, the J gene TRBJ2-7, with 8 bases identical to TRBD1. This CDR3 is 12 amino acids long. Germline V CDR1 and CDR2: SQVTM, ANQGSEA. V lost 5 bases to trimming and J lost 5 bases; unmatched junction nucleotides: 5. For the CDR3, the DNA is TGCAGCGTTCGGACAGGGAAGGACGAGCAGTACTTC. Protein product: CSVRTGKDEQYF.

The chain has TRBV7-3 and TRBJ2-3; TRBD2 matches 7 bases. The germline V gene encodes CDR1 SGHTA and CDR2 FQGTGA. This CDR3 is 15 amino acids long. Trimming at V came to 5 bases and at J to 4 bases, leaving 9 bases not matched to a gene. This CDR3 is CASSPRGGRADTQYF. As DNA, the CDR3 is TGTGCCAGCAGCCCCCGGGGCGGGAGAGCAGATACGCAGTATTTT. The whole variable domain, remainder taken from reference TRBV7-3 and TRBJ2-3, is GAGVSQTPSNKVTEKGKYVELRCDPISGHTALYWYRQSLGQGPEFLIYFQGTGAADDSGLPNDRFFAVRPEGSVSTLKIQRTERGDSAVYLCASSPRGGRADTQYFGPGTRLTVL.

On this clone: Other nucleotide sequences in the sample specify the same CDR3. The chain carries TRBV30 and TRBJ2-3, with 9 bases matching TRBD1. The CDR3 is made up of 14 amino acids. Germline CDR1 is GTSNPN and CDR2 is SVGIG (reference sequence). V gave up 2 bases and J gave up 3 bases; unmatched junction bases: 3. DNA for the CDR3: TGTGCCTGGAGTCCGGGACAGGGAACAGATACGCAGTATTTT. Translated: CAWSPGQGTDTQYF.

This clone was found once. The rearrangement joins TRBV4-1 to TRBJ2-1; no clear D gene. This CDR3 region has 17 residues. Germline CDR1 MGHRA, CDR2 YSYEKL. V was shortened by 0 bases and J by 9 bases, with 21 bases between the two germline ends. CDR3 sequence: CASSQEPAEPVGGEQFF. The CDR3 DNA follows: TGCGCCAGCAGCCAAGAACCGGCTGAGCCTGTGGGTGGTGAGCAGTTCTTC.

The count of this clone is one. V is TRBV6-1 and J is TRBJ2-5; D is perhaps TRBD2 (6 bases). Trimming pared 5 bases from V and 6 bases from J, leaving 13 bases between. CDR3 length equals 13 residues. Germline CDR1 is MNHNS and CDR2 is SASEGT. The CDR3, as DNA: TGTGCCAGCAGTTGGACTACTTGGAAGACCCAGTACTTC. Protein sequence: CASSWTTWKTQYF.

This clone was seen a single time. This sequence joins TRBV28 and TRBJ2-3, with 9 nucleotides matching TRBD2. J gave up 2 bases and V 7 bases, and 16 bases lay outside the gene matches. The CDR3 sequence is 18 residues long. Per germline, CDR1 MDHEN and CDR2 SYDVKM. CDR3: CASIRRIAGALFTDTQYF. The CDR3 DNA is TGTGCCAGCATCAGGAGGATAGCGGGAGCCCTTTTCACAGATACGCAGTATTTT.

This clone was seen only once. The CDR3 DNA reads as TGTGCCTGGGGGCCCGGGACAGGGCGGGAGCAGTACTTC. Its protein is CAWGPGTGREQYF. The genes are TRBV30 and TRBJ2-7; 9 nucleotides line up with TRBD1. The CDR3 runs to 13 residues. Trimming took 5 bases from V and 7 from J; bases not matched to a gene: 9. Per germline, CDR1 GTSNPN and CDR2 SVGIG (reference sequence). The entire variable domain, with the rest obtained from reference TRBV30 and TRBJ2-7, is as follows: SQTIHQWPATLVQPVGSPLSLECTVEGTSNPNLYWYRQAAGRGLQLLFYSVGIGQISSEVPQNLSASRPQDRQFILSSKKLLLSDSGFYLCAWGPGTGREQYFGPGTRLTVT.

A single count supports this clone. The rearrangement joins TRBV5-1 to TRBJ2-3, with TRBD2 matching over 8 bases. This CDR3 has 15 residues. With 4 bases clipped from V and 5 bases from J, the junction kept 9 bases outside the gene matches. Looked up from germline, CDR1 is SGHRS and CDR2 is YFSETQ. DNA for the CDR3: TGCGCCAGCAGCCCCCTCAGCGGGAGTGGAGATACGCAGTATTTT. This codes for CASSPLSGSGDTQYF. Complete variable domain (other parts from reference TRBV5-1 and TRBJ2-3): KAGVTQTPRYLIKTRGQQVTLSCSPISGHRSVSWYQQTPGQGLQFLFEYFSETQRNKGNFPGRFSGRQFSNSRSEMNVSTLELGDSALYLCASSPLSGSGDTQYFGPGTRLTVL.

V and J are TRBV5-1 and TRBJ2-2; 7 bases fit TRBD2. Trimming took 2 bases from V and 3 from J; bases not matched to a gene: 10. The CDR3 consists of 17 residues. CDR1 is SGHRS, CDR2 YFSETQ, per germline. The chain's CDR3 is CASSLTSAPPDTGELFF. CDR3 nucleotide sequence: TGCGCCAGCAGCTTAACTAGCGCCCCCCCGGACACCGGGGAGCTGTTTTTT.

J is TRBJ2-7 and V is TRBV11-3, with unresolved D. Trimming stripped 1 base from V and 1 base from J, with 11 bases between. The CDR3 is 15 amino acids. Germline lookup yields CDR1 SGHNT and CDR2 YENEEA. CDR3 sequence (DNA): TGTGCCAGCAGCTTAGGGTTGGGCAGATCCTACGAGCAGTACTTC. This sequence encodes CASSLGLGRSYEQYF.